The sequence of this TCR beta chain was determined in a study of T-cell memory formation after mild COVID-19. There are 15 residues in the CDR3. CDR1 SGHVS and CDR2 FQNEAQ come from the germline V gene. Trimming shortened V by 1 base and J by 3 bases, and 13 bases separated the two germline ends. Study observations and caveats: The study detected some responding clones in pre-infection memory, suggesting cross-reactive memory joined. Later expanders leaned CD4+, whereas day 15 to 85 contracting clones were balanced CD4/CD8. Day 37-peaking second-wave clones had unconfirmed SARS-CoV-2 specificity.

5'RACE primed at constant segments yielded TCR alpha and TCR beta cDNA libraries bearing sample barcodes and UMIs. TCRdb redid the calling of the 5' RACE reads with MiXCR, one entry per CDR3 protein. The repertoire holds 400,000 to 500,000 distinct CDR3 sequences, with 15% to 20% as singletons. A remark on this clonotype: Antigen: not known.

The sequencing sample was made of PBMCs or a T cell subset sorted from them (not recorded which). The gene calls are TRBV7-8 and TRBJ2-7; D may be TRBD2 (6 bases). This TCR derives from an adult woman who had mild COVID-19 (a few samples of this study predate the infection). Cell type and time point are not known. Written as DNA, the CDR3 is TGTGCCAGCAGCTTAGGGGACTGGGAAGACTACGAGCAGTACTTC. Amino acids: CASSLGDWEDYEQYF.